This entry concerns a single TCR beta chain. The data are from a study of T cell changes during pregnancy in multiple sclerosis. Sequenced by immunoSEQ multiplex PCR; TCRdb stores in-frame clones only, minus some. The sample holds 35,000 or so clones, 93% seen once. The CDR3 has 14 residues. Germline V CDR1 and CDR2: SNHLY, FYNNEI. With V trimmed by 7 bases and J by 4 bases, 9 bases remained unmatched. This TCR derives from a female donor with multiple sclerosis, enrolled in a pregnancy study. The chain carries TRBV2 and TRBJ2-5, with 7 nucleotides matching TRBD1. The source was CD4+ T cells from peripheral blood mononuclear cells, collected in the first trimester of pregnancy. The CDR3 sequence is CASKVMTGPETQYF. The CDR3 DNA follows: TGTGCCAGCAAAGTTATGACAGGGCCAGAGACCCAGTACTTC. Together with reference TRBV2 and TRBJ2-5, the CDR3 gives the full variable domain: EPEVTQTPSHQVTQMGQEVILRCVPISNHLYFYWYRQILGQKVEFLVSFYNNEISEKSEIFDDQFSVERPDGSNFTLKIRSTKLEDSAMYFCASKVMTGPETQYFGPGTRLLVL.